This TCR beta chain was sequenced in a study of shared clonotypes between healthy human individuals. Study-wide context: Three CD4 naive, three CD4 memory, two CD8 naive and one CD8 memory plate were used per donor.

Original analysis: ImmunoSEQ output lacked quality scores and full-length reads, limiting matched filtering. The repertoire was sequenced with immunoSEQ multiplex PCR; TCRdb's copy has only in-frame clones and lacks some. The V and J calls and clone size come from that table; D and trimming were worked out from the DNA. The data contain approximately 2.5 million clones, roughly 93% of them seen just once; the ten biggest clones take up roughly 0.36%. This CDR3 spans 15 amino acids. Looked up from germline, CDR1 is MDHEN and CDR2 is SYDVKM. V lost 3 bases, J lost 2 bases, and 10 bases lay in between. The chain has TRBV28 and TRBJ2-2; D unresolved. This receptor was obtained from a man aged 18 to 35 in good health. Some clones in this sample may be carry-over from other donors' samples. Specimen: naive CD4+ T cells from PBMCs. Subset given: CD45RA+ positively selected. The CDR3 coding sequence is TGTGCCAGCAGTTTCCGAGAGATTAACACCGGGGAGCTGTTTTTT. Its translation: CASSFREINTGELFF.